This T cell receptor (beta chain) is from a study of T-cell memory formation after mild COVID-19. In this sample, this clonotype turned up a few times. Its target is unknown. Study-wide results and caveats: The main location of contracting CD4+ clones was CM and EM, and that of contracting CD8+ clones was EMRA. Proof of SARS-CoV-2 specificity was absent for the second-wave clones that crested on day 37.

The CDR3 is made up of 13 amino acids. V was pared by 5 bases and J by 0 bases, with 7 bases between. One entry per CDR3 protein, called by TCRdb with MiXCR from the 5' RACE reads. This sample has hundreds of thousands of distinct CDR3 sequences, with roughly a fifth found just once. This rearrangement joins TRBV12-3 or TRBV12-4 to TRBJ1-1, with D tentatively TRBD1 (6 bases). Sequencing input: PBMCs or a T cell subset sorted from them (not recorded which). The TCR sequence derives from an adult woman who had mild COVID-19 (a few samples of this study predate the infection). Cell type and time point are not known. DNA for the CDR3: TGTGCCAGCAGTCGACAGGTGAACACTGAAGCTTTCTTT. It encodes CASSRQVNTEAFF.